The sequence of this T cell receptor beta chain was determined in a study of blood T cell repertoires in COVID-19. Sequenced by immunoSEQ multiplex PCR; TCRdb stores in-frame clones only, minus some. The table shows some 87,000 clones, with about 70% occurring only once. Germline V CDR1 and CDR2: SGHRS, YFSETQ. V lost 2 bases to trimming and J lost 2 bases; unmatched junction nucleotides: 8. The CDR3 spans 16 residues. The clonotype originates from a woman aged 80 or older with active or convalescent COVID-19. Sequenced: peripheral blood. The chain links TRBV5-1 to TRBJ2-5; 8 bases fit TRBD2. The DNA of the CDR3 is TGCGCCAGCAGCTTAACCCGCGGGGGGACTCAAGAGACCCAGTACTTC. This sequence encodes CASSLTRGGTQETQYF.